The clone carrying this TCR beta chain was seen once. This sample was taken from a study of blood T cell repertoires in COVID-19. The wider study: Both acute and convalescent COVID-19 samples were obtained from the United States, Italy and Spain. T cells, B-cell-depleted T cells, or PBMCs provided the cDNA or gDNA that served as material.

CDR3 length: 14 residues. Deletions cut 5 bases from V and 7 bases from J, with 18 bases between. Germline CDR1 and CDR2: SGHTA and FQGNSA. In the original processing: Reference gene primers were amplified, and this amplification served to estimate nucleated cell counts. Sequencing used immunoSEQ multiplex PCR; TCRdb keeps in-frame clones, though not all of them. D and trimming were read from the DNA, whereas the V and J calls and clone size are those reported in that table. The sample includes approximately 120,000 clones, 75% to 90% of them seen just once. The rearrangement joins TRBV7-2 to TRBJ2-7; perhaps TRBD2 as D (5 bases). The receptor comes from a human donor in a cohort sampled during active COVID-19. The source material was peripheral blood. CDR3 residues: CASSVGRGLGEQYF. In DNA, the CDR3 is TGTGCCAGCAGCGTCGGACGGGGTTTGGGGGAGCAGTACTTC.